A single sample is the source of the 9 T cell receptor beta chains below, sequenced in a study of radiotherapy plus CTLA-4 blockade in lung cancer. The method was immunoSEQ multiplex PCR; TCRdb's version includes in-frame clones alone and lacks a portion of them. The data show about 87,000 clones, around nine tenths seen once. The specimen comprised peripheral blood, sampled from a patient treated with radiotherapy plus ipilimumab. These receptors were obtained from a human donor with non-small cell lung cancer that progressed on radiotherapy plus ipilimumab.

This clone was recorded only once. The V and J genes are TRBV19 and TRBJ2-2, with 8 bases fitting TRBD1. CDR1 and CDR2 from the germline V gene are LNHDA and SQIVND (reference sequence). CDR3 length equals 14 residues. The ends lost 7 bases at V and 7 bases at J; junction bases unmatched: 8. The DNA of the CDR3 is TGTGCCAGTACTCAAATCAGGGGGCTCGGGGAGCTGTTTTTT. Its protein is CASTQIRGLGELFF. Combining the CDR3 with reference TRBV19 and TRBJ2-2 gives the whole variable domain DGGITQSPKYLFRKEGQNVTLSCEQNLNHDAMYWYRQDPGQGLRLIYYSQIVNDFQKGDIAEGYSVSREKKESFPLTVTSAQKNPTAFYLCASTQIRGLGELFFGEGSRLTVL.

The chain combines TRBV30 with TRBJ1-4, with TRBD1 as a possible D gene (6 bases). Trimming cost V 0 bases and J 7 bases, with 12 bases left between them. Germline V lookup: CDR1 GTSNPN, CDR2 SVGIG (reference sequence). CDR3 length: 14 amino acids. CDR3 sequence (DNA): TGTGCCTGGAGTGTAGGGGGGGCGAGTGAAAAACTGTTTTTT. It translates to CAWSVGGASEKLFF.

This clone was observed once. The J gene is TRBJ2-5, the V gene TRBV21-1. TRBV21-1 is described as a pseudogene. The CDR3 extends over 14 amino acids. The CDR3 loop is CASSNVWDQETQYF. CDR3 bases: TGTGCCAGCAGCAACGTGTGGGACCAAGAGACCCAGTACTTC.

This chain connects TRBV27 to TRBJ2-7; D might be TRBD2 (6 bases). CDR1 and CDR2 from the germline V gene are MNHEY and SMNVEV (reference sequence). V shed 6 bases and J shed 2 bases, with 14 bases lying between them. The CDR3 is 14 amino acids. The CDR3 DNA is TGTGCCAGCAGACCCCCATGGGAGGCCTACGAGCAGTACTTC. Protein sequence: CASRPPWEAYEQYF.

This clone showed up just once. The CDR3 loop is CASSEASGLGTYEQYF. DNA of the CDR3: TGTGCCAGCAGTGAAGCATCCGGCCTCGGGACCTACGAGCAGTACTTC. The chain combines TRBV6-1 with TRBJ2-7; possible D gene TRBD2, 5 bases. The V gene lost 0 bases and the J gene lost 2 bases, with 14 bases spanning the gap. The CDR3 runs to 16 residues. The germline V gene has CDR1 MNHNS and CDR2 SASEGT.

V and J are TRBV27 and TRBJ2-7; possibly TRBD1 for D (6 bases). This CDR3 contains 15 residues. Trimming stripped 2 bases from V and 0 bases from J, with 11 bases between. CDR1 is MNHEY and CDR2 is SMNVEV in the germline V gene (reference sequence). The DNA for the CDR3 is TGTGCCAGCAGTTTAGGGGGCTACATCTCCTACGAGCAGTACTTC. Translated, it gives CASSLGGYISYEQYF.

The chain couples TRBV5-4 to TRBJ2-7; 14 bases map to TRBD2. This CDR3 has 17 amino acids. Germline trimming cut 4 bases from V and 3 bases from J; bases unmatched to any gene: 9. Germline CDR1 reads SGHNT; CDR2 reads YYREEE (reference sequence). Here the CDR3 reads CASSHLGTSGSSYEQYF. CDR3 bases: TGTGCCAGCAGCCACCTGGGGACTAGCGGGAGTAGCTACGAGCAGTACTTC.

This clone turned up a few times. The CDR3 nucleotides read TGTGCCATCGGGGTAGGGGTCGACACTGAAGCTTTCTTT. Its translation: CAIGVGVDTEAFF. V is TRBV10-3 and J is TRBJ1-1, with D perhaps TRBD1 (5 bases). Germline CDR1 is ENHRY and CDR2 is SYGVKD. This CDR3 has 13 residues. Trimming took 8 bases from V and 3 from J, leaving 13 bases between them.

The CDR3 region is CASSIDRRTNYGYTF. In nucleotides, the CDR3 is TGTGCCAGTAGTATAGACAGGCGAACTAACTATGGCTACACCTTC. This chain uses TRBV19 with TRBJ1-2; D not resolved. The CDR3 consists of 15 residues. Germline V lookup: CDR1 LNHDA, CDR2 SQIVND (reference sequence). The ends were cut back, 0 bases at V and 0 bases at J, with 8 bases in the middle.